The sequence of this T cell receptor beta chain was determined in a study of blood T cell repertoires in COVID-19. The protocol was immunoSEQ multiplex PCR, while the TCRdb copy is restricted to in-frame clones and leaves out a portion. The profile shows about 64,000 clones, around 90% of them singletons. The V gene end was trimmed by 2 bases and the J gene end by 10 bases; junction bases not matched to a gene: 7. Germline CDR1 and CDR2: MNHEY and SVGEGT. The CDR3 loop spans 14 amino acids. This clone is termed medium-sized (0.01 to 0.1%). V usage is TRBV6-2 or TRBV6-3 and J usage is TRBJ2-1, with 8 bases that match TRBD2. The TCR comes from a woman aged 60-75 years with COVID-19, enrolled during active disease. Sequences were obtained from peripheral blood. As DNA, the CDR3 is TGTGCCAGCAGTTACCCGGGACTAGGTAAAGAGCAGTTCTTC. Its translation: CASSYPGLGKEQFF.